The 23 T cell receptor beta chains presented below share a single source sample, sequenced in a study of cytomegalovirus exposure and HLA in healthy donors (dated by TCRdb to 2017 to 2019). Library preparation employed the immunoSEQ multiplex PCR assay. For the multiplex PCR, a mixture combining 60 forward primers for TCR Vbeta segments and 13 reverse primers for TCR Jbeta segments was used. The table was pulled from immuneACCESS by TCRdb, which kept in-frame rearrangements only. Such tables lose some clones; where checked, under half of the loss comes from unresolved V genes, and the rest has no known cause. Counted in this sample were 100,000 to 150,000 clones; 75% to 90% of them appeared once. About 4% of the sample rests with the top ten. The sample consisted of PBMCs. The receptors stem from a woman in her thirties or forties in good health and CMV-seronegative.

In its sample, this clone was seen once. This rearrangement joins TRBV11-3 to TRBJ2-7; D is possibly TRBD2 (6 bases). CDR3 length equals 15 residues. Germline-derived CDR1 and CDR2 are SGHNT and YENEEA. Trimming left V 0 bases short and J 1 base short, with 10 bases between. The CDR3: CASSLESGESYEQYF. CDR3 sequence (DNA): TGTGCCAGCAGCTTAGAGTCGGGGGAGTCCTACGAGCAGTACTTC.

V is TRBV6-1 and J is TRBJ1-2, with D perhaps matching TRBD1 (6 bases). The CDR3 totals 13 residues. Germline V CDR1 and CDR2: MNHNS, SASEGT. V lost 4 bases and J 6 bases, leaving 12 bases between the germline ends. CDR3 region: CASSVQGRDGYTF. In nucleotides, the CDR3 is TGTGCCAGCAGTGTACAGGGAAGAGATGGCTACACCTTC.

This sequence joins TRBV7-9 and TRBJ2-3; 10 bases line up with TRBD2. V gave up 5 bases and J gave up 2 bases; unmatched junction bases: 10. The CDR3 spans 17 residues. The germline V gene encodes CDR1 SEHNR and CDR2 FQNEAQ (reference sequence). The CDR3 here is CASSPRTSGPNTDTQYF. In DNA form, the CDR3 reads TGTGCCAGCAGCCCCAGGACTAGCGGTCCCAACACAGATACGCAGTATTTT. The variable domain in full, with the rest retrieved from reference TRBV7-9 and TRBJ2-3, is DTGVSQNPRHKITKRGQNVTFRCDPISEHNRLYWYRQTLGQGPEFLTYFQNEAQLEKSRLLSDRFSAERPKGSFSTLEIQRTEQGDSAMYLCASSPRTSGPNTDTQYFGPGTRLTVL.

The rearrangement joins TRBV28 to TRBJ1-6; D call uncertain. V was clipped by 7 bases and J by 7 bases, with 11 bases between them. Per germline, CDR1 MDHEN and CDR2 SYDVKM. The CDR3 has 13 amino acids. The CDR3 here is CASTLSGNSPLHF. The CDR3, as DNA: TGTGCCAGCACCTTATCGGGGAATTCACCCCTCCACTTT.

The chain recombines TRBV6-6 with TRBJ1-2; unclear D gene. The V gene lost 5 bases and the J gene lost 8 bases, with 12 bases spanning the gap. There are 12 residues in the CDR3. Germline V CDR1 and CDR2: MNHNY, SVGAGI (reference sequence). In DNA form, the CDR3 reads TGTGCCAGCAGTGCCCAGTTGTGGGGCTACACCTTC. This gives the protein CASSAQLWGYTF.

Only a few counts were recorded for this clone. The chain recombines TRBV6-5 with TRBJ1-2; 9 bases line up with TRBD1. Per germline, CDR1 MNHEY and CDR2 SVGAGI. V shed 6 bases and J 8 bases; nucleotides not matched to a gene: 7. The length of the CDR3 is 13 residues. The CDR3 nucleotides read TGTGCCAGCAGACTACAGGGGGCGAGAGGCTACACCTTC. Translating it yields CASRLQGARGYTF.

V is TRBV27 and J is TRBJ2-3; TRBD1 matches at 8 bases. Losses at the gene ends were 4 bases for V and 2 bases for J; bases not matched to a gene: 5. Per the germline V gene, CDR1 is MNHEY and CDR2 is SMNVEV (reference sequence). This CDR3 comprises 15 residues. The DNA for the CDR3 is TGTGCCAGCAGTTGGGGCCAGGGGGCCACAGATACGCAGTATTTT. Translating it yields CASSWGQGATDTQYF.

The sample holds one count of this clone. The chain carries TRBV14 and TRBJ2-1, with 8 bases lining up with TRBD2. The CDR3 is 17 amino acids. Germline V lookup: CDR1 SGHDN, CDR2 FVKESK. V trimming: 3 bases; J trimming: 1 base; junction bases outside the gene matches: 8. DNA for the CDR3: TGTGCCAGCAGCCAGCGGGAGGTATATAGTTCCTACAATGAGCAGTTCTTC. Translating it yields CASSQREVYSSYNEQFF.

This chain's CDR3 is CASSSGDRVDEQFF. The DNA of the CDR3 is TGTGCCAGCAGTTCGGGAGACCGGGTCGATGAGCAGTTCTTC. The genes are TRBV28 and TRBJ2-1, with a tentative D call TRBD2 (6 bases). Germline V lookup: CDR1 MDHEN, CDR2 SYDVKM. This CDR3 is built from 14 residues. The V gene lost 4 bases and the J gene lost 8 bases, with 15 bases spanning the gap. Using reference TRBV28 and TRBJ2-1 for the parts outside the CDR3, the full variable domain is DVKVTQSSRYLVKRTGEKVFLECVQDMDHENMFWYRQDPGLGLRLIYFSYDVKMKEKGDIPEGYSVSREKKERFSLILESASTNQTSMYLCASSSGDRVDEQFFGPGTRLTVL.

This chain connects TRBV7-9 to TRBJ1-1; TRBD1 matches 8 bases. Per the germline V gene, CDR1 is SEHNR and CDR2 is FQNEAQ (reference sequence). CDR3 length: 14 amino acids. V lost 5 bases, J lost 11 bases, and 13 bases stayed unmatched. The CDR3 DNA follows: TGTGCCAGCAGCCCTGACAGGGGATCTCGGTCTGCTTTCTTT. This codes for CASSPDRGSRSAFF.

This clone was seen once. The chain combines TRBV5-8 with TRBJ2-5; 9 bases match TRBD1. This CDR3 spans 14 amino acids. Germline values: CDR1 SGHTS, CDR2 YDEGEE. CDR3 coding DNA: TGTGCAGGAACCGGGACAGGGCGCCAAGAGACCCAGTACTTC. Residues: CAGTGTGRQETQYF.

This chain uses TRBV2 with TRBJ1-4, with no clear D. With 4 bases removed from V and 3 bases from J, the gap between germline ends came to 12 bases. The CDR3 covers 15 residues. Germline CDR1 reads SNHLY; CDR2 reads FYNNEI. The CDR3 DNA reads TGTGCCAGCAGTGGGCCTGAGGTGGCTAATGAAAAACTGTTTTTT. Protein product: CASSGPEVANEKLFF. Filled out from reference TRBV2 and TRBJ1-4, the complete variable domain reads EPEVTQTPSHQVTQMGQEVILRCVPISNHLYFYWYRQILGQKVEFLVSFYNNEISEKSEIFDDQFSVERPDGSNFTLKIRSTKLEDSAMYFCASSGPEVANEKLFFGSGTQLSVL.

CDR3 DNA: TGTGCCAGCAGCCCAACAGGGGCCGCCGGGGAGCCCCAGCATTTT. This encodes CASSPTGAAGEPQHF. The chain recombines TRBV11-2 with TRBJ1-5; 7 nucleotides align to TRBD1. V gave up 5 bases and J gave up 8 bases; unmatched junction bases: 12. The CDR3 contains 15 residues. The V gene's germline CDR1 is SGHAT and CDR2 FQNNGV.

The genes are TRBV19 and TRBJ1-6, with TRBD1 matching over 9 bases. CDR3 size: 16 residues. V was pared by 5 bases and J by 7 bases, with 9 bases of the junction left unmatched. Germline CDR1 is LNHDA and CDR2 is SQIVND (reference sequence). This chain's CDR3 is CASSGGGTGWNSPLHF. CDR3 DNA sequence: TGTGCCAGTAGTGGGGGCGGGACAGGGTGGAATTCACCCCTCCACTTT.

J is TRBJ2-3 and V is TRBV13, with TRBD2 identical over 10 bases. The J segment lost 5 bases and the V segment lost 5 bases, leaving 13 bases of the junction unmatched. The V gene's germline CDR1 is PRHDT and CDR2 FYEKMQ (reference sequence). The CDR3 sequence is 17 residues long. The CDR3 DNA follows: TGTGCCAGCAGCCCTAGGGTAGCGGGAGGCCAGGGAGATACGCAGTATTTT. The encoded protein is CASSPRVAGGQGDTQYF.

The chain employs TRBV18 and TRBJ2-7; D remains unclear. From germline, CDR1 is KGHSH and CDR2 LQKENI. Between the trimmed V and J ends, which lost 3 bases and 6 bases, there was a span of 15 bases. This CDR3 region has 14 residues. The CDR3 DNA is TGTGCCAGCTCACCGGTCGGGTCCTCCGGCGAGCAGTACTTC. It translates to CASSPVGSSGEQYF.

The J gene is TRBJ1-1, the V gene TRBV19; 8 bases fit TRBD1. Germline V gene sequence: CDR1 LNHDA, CDR2 SQIVND (reference sequence). The CDR3 has 15 amino acids. V lost 7 bases, J lost 1 base, and 8 bases stayed unmatched. The CDR3 sequence: CASTGGGWANTEAFF. The CDR3 DNA follows: TGTGCCAGTACAGGGGGCGGTTGGGCGAACACTGAAGCTTTCTTT.

This clone was detected once. CDR3: CASHAGGAGTGELFF. For the CDR3, the DNA is TGTGCCAGCCACGCGGGGGGCGCCGGCACCGGGGAGCTGTTTTTT. The chain carries TRBV7-9 and TRBJ2-2, with 8 bases matching TRBD2. The CDR3 runs 15 residues. Germline V gene lookup returns CDR1 SEHNR and CDR2 FQNEAQ (reference sequence). With V trimmed by 8 bases and J by 4 bases, 9 bases remained unmatched. The whole variable domain, remainder taken from reference TRBV7-9 and TRBJ2-2, is DTGVSQNPRHKITKRGQNVTFRCDPISEHNRLYWYRQTLGQGPEFLTYFQNEAQLEKSRLLSDRFSAERPKGSFSTLEIQRTEQGDSAMYLCASHAGGAGTGELFFGEGSRLTVL.

The J gene is TRBJ1-6, the V gene TRBV27; tentatively, D is TRBD1 (5 bases). Germline CDR1 MNHEY, CDR2 SMNVEV (reference sequence). This CDR3 contains 14 residues. Trimming pared 5 bases from V and 5 bases from J, leaving 10 bases between. CDR3 DNA: TGTGCCAGCAGTGAACAGGCAAATAATTCACCCCTCCACTTT. Protein sequence: CASSEQANNSPLHF.

With respect to this clone: Other nucleotide sequences from this sample produce the same CDR3. CDR3 bases: TGTGCCAGCAGCCCCAGGGTATCTGAAGCTTTCTTT. This gives the protein CASSPRVSEAFF. V is TRBV14 and J is TRBJ1-1; possibly TRBD1 for D (5 bases). V lost 4 bases and J lost 6, with 9 bases in between. The CDR3 loop spans 12 amino acids. Germline V gene sequence: CDR1 SGHDN, CDR2 FVKESK. The full variable domain, with the rest looked up from reference TRBV14 and TRBJ1-1, is EAGVTQFPSHSVIEKGQTVTLRCDPISGHDNLYWYRRVMGKEIKFLLHFVKESKQDESGMPNNRFLAERTGGTYSTLKVQPAELEDSGVYFCASSPRVSEAFFGQGTRLTVV.

The chain recombines TRBV6-5 with TRBJ2-1; TRBD2 agrees at 11 bases. Per germline, CDR1 MNHEY and CDR2 SVGAGI. With V trimmed by 4 bases and J by 8 bases, 10 bases remained unmatched. This CDR3 has 16 amino acids. The CDR3, as DNA: TGTGCCAGCAGTTCGACCTTTAGCGGGAGGGCCGATGAGCAGTTCTTC. It translates to CASSSTFSGRADEQFF.

The CDR3 sequence: CASSFLTANTEAFF. The CDR3 DNA reads TGTGCCAGCAGTTTCCTGACTGCTAACACTGAAGCTTTCTTT. This chain joins TRBV2 and TRBJ1-1; D gene ambiguous. Germline assignment: CDR1 SNHLY and CDR2 FYNNEI. With 5 bases removed from V and 2 bases from J, the gap between germline ends came to 12 bases. There are 14 residues in the CDR3.

The chain joins TRBV5-1 to TRBJ1-2; 7 nucleotides line up with TRBD1. The junction had 7 bases not matched to a gene; V was cut back by 1 base and J by 7 bases. In germline, CDR1 is SGHRS, CDR2 YFSETQ. This CDR3 contains 14 residues. The CDR3 sequence: CASSLTGEGAGYTF. CDR3 in DNA: TGCGCCAGCAGCTTGACAGGGGAAGGAGCTGGCTACACCTTC.